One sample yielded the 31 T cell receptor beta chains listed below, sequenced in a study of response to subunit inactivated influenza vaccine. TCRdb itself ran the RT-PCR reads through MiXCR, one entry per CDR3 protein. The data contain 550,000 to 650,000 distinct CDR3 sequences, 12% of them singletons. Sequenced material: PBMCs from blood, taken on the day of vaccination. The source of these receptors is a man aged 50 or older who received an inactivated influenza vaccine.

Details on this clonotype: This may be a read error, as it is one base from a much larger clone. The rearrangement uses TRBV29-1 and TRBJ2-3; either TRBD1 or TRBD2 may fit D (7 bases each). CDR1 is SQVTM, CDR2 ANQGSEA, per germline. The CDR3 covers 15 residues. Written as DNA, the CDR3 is TGCAGCGCCCTCGACCCCCCCAGGGGGGGAGATACGCGGTATTTT. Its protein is CSALDPPRGGDTRYF.

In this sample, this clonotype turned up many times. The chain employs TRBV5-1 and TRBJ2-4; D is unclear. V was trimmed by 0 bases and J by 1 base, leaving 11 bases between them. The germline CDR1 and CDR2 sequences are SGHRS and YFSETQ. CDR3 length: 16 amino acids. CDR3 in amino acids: CASSLGAPRAKNIQYF. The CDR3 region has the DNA TGCGCCAGCAGCTTGGGGGCCCCCCGCGCCAAAAACATTCAGTACTTC. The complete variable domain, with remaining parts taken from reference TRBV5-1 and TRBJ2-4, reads KAGVTQTPRYLIKTRGQQVTLSCSPISGHRSVSWYQQTPGQGLQFLFEYFSETQRNKGNFPGRFSGRQFSNSRSEMNVSTLELGDSALYLCASSLGAPRAKNIQYFGAGTRLSVL.

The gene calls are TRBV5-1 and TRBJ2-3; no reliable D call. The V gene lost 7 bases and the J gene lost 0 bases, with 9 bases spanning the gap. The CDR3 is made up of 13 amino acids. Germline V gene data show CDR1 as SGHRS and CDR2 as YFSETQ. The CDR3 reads CASADGSTDTQYF. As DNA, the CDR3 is TGCGCCAGCGCCGATGGAAGCACAGATACGCAGTATTTT. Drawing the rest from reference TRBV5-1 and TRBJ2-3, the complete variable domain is KAGVTQTPRYLIKTRGQQVTLSCSPISGHRSVSWYQQTPGQGLQFLFEYFSETQRNKGNFPGRFSGRQFSNSRSEMNVSTLELGDSALYLCASADGSTDTQYFGPGTRLTVL.

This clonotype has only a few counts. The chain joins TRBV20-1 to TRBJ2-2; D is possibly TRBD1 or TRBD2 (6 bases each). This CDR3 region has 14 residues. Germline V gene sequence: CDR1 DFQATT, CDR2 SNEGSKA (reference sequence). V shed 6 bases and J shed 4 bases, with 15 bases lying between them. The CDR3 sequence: CSAAGQTITGELFF. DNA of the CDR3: TGCAGTGCCGCGGGACAAACTATCACCGGGGAGCTGTTTTTT.

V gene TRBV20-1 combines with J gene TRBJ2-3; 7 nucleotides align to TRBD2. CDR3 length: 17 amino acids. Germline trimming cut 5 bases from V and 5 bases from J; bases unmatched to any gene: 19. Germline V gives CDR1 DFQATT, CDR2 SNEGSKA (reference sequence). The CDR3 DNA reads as TGCAGTGCTTCAAGCCCGCCCGGTGCGGGGGTTGGAGATACGCAGTATTTT. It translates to CSASSPPGAGVGDTQYF.

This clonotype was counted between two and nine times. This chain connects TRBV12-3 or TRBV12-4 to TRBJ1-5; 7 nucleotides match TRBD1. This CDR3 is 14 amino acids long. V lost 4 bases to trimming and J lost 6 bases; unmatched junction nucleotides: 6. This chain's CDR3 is CASSYRGVRQPQHF. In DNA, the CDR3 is TGTGCCAGCAGTTACAGGGGTGTGCGTCAGCCCCAGCATTTT.

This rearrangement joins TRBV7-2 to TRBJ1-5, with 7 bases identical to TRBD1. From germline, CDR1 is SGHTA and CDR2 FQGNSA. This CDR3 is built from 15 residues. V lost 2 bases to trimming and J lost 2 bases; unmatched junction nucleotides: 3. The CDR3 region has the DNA TGTGCCAGCAGCTTAATCACAGGGGGCAATCAGCCCCAGCATTTT. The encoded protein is CASSLITGGNQPQHF.

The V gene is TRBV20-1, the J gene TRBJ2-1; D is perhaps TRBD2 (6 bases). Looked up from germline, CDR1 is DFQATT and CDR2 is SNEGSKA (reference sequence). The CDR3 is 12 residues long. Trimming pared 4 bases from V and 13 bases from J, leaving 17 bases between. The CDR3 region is CSAIRREQAQFF. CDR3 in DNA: TGCAGTGCTATAAGACGGGAGCAGGCCCAGTTCTTC.

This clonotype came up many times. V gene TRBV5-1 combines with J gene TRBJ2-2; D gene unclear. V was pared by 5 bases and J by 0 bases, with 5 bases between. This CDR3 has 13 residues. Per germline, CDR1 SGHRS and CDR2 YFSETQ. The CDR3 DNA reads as TGCGCCAGCAGGCCACCGAACACCGGGGAGCTGTTTTTT. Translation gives CASRPPNTGELFF.

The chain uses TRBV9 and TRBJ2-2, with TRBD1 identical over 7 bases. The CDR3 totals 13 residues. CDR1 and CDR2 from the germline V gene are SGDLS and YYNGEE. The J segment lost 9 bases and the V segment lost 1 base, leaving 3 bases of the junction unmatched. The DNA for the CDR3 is TGTGCCAGCAGCGTAACAGGGGCCCGGGAGCTGTTTTTT. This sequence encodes CASSVTGARELFF.

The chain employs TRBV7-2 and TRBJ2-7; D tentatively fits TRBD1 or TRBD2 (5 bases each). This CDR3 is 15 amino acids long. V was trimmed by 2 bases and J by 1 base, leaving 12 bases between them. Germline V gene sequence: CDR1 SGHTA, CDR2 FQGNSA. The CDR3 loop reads CASSLLGRTSYEQYF. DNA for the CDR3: TGTGCCAGCAGCTTATTGGGACGTACGTCCTACGAGCAGTACTTC.

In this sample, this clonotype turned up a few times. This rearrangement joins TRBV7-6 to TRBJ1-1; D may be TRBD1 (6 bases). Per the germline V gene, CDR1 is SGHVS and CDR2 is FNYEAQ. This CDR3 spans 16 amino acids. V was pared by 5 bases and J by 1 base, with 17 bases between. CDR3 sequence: CASSPWTDSWNTEAFF. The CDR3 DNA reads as TGTGCCAGCAGCCCTTGGACAGATAGTTGGAACACTGAAGCTTTCTTT.

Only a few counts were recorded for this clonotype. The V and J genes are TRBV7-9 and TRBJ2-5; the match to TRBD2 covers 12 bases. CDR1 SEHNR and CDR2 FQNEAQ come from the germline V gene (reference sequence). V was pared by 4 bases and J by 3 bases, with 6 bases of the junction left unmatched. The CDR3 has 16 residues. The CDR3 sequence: CASSSRLAGEEETQYF. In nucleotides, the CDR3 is TGTGCCAGCAGCTCGAGACTAGCGGGGGAGGAAGAGACCCAGTACTTC.

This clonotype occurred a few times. In DNA, the CDR3 is TGCAGTGCCGAGACAGGGAGCTCCTACGAGCAGTACTTC. This gives the protein CSAETGSSYEQYF. This rearrangement joins TRBV20-1 to TRBJ2-7; 7 bases line up with TRBD1. Per the germline V gene, CDR1 is DFQATT and CDR2 is SNEGSKA (reference sequence). The CDR3 runs 13 residues. The V segment lost 6 bases and the J segment 0 bases; nucleotides outside the gene matches: 5.

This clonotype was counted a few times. This CDR3 reads CASSDSGVSNQPQHF. CDR3 bases: TGTGCCAGCAGTGACTCCGGCGTTAGCAATCAGCCCCAGCATTTT. The chain combines TRBV2 with TRBJ1-5; D remains unclear. From germline, CDR1 is SNHLY and CDR2 FYNNEI. V was shortened by 3 bases and J by 0 bases, with 9 bases between the two germline ends. The length of the CDR3 is 15 residues.

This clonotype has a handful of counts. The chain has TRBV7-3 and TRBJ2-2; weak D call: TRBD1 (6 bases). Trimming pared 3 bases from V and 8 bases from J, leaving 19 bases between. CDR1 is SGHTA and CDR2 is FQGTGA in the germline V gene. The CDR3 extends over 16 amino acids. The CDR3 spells CASSLLGAGEMGELFF. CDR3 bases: TGTGCCAGCAGCTTGCTCGGGGCAGGGGAAATGGGGGAGCTGTTTTTT.

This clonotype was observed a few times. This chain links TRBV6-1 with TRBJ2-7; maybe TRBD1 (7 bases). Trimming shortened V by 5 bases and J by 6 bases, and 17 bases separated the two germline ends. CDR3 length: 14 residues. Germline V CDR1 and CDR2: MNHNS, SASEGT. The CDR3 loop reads CASSPQYQGGEQYF. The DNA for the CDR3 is TGTGCCAGCAGTCCCCAATACCAGGGGGGCGAGCAGTACTTC.

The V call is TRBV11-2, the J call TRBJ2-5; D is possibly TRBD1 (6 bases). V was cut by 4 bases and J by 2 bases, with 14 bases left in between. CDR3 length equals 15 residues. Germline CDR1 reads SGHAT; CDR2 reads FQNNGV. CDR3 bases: TGTGCCAGCAGCTCCGGGACACACTATCAAGAGACCCAGTACTTC. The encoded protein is CASSSGTHYQETQYF.

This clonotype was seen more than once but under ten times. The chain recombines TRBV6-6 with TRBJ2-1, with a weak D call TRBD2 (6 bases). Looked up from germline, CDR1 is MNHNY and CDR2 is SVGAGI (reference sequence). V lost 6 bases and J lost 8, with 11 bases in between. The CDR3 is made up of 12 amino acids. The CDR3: CASSTTGDEQFF. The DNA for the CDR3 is TGTGCCAGCAGCACAACGGGAGATGAGCAGTTCTTC.

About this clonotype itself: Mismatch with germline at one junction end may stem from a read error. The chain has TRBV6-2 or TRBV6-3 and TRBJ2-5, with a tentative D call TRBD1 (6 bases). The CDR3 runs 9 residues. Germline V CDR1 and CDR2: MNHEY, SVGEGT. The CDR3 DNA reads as TGTCACCGACGAGGGGACAAAAATTTC. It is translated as CHRRGDKNF.

CDR3 protein: CASSSPTGGLYNEQFF. The CDR3 DNA reads as TGTGCCAGCAGCTCCCCTACGGGAGGGTTGTACAATGAGCAGTTCTTC. The chain uses TRBV7-6 and TRBJ2-1, with 8 bases identical to TRBD2. Germline values: CDR1 SGHVS, CDR2 FNYEAQ. Trimming took 4 bases from V and 4 from J; bases not matched to a gene: 9. This CDR3 is 16 amino acids long.

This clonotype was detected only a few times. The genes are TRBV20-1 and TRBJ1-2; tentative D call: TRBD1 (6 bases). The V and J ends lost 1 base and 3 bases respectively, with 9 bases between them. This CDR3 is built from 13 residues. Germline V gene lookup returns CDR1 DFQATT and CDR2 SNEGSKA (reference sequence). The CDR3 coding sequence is TGCAGTGCTAGAGTACAGGGCGACTATGGCTACACCTTC. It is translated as CSARVQGDYGYTF.

The CDR3 DNA is TGTGCCAGGGTGCCCGGGACAGGGCATGATGAGCAGTTCTTC. It is translated as CARVPGTGHDEQFF. J is TRBJ2-1 and V is TRBV21-1; the table assigns TRBD1, which was not confirmed against the DNA. TRBV21-1 corresponds to a pseudogene. This CDR3 contains 14 residues.

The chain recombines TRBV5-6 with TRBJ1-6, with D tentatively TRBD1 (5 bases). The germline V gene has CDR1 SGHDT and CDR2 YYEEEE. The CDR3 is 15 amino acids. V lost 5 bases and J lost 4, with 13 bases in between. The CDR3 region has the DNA TGTGCCAGCAGTCATAGACAGATTTATAATTCACCCCTCCACTTT. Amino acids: CASSHRQIYNSPLHF.

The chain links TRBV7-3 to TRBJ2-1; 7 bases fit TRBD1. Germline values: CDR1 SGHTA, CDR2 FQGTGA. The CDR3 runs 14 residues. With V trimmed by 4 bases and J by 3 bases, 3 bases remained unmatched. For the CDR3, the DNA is TGTGCCAGCAGCTCAGGGGGTTACTACAATGAGCAGTTCTTC. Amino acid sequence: CASSSGGYYNEQFF.

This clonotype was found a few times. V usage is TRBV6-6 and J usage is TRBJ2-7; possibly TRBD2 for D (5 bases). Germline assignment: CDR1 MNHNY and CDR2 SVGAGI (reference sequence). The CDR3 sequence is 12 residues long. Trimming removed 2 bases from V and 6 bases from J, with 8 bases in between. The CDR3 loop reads CASSYASSEQYF. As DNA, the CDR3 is TGTGCCAGCAGTTACGCTAGCAGCGAGCAGTACTTC.

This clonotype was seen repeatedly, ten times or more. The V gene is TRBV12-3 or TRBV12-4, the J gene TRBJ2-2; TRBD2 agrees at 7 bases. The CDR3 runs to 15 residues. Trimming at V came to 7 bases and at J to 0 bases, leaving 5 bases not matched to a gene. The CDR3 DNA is TGTGCCAGCACCTTAGCGGGTACGAACACCGGGGAGCTGTTTTTT. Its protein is CASTLAGTNTGELFF.

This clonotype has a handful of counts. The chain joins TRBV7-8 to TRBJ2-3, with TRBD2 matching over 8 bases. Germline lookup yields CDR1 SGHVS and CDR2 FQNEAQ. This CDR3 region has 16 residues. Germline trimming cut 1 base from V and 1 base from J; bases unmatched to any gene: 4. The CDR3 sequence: CASSLGPAGGTDTQYF. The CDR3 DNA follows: TGTGCCAGCAGCTTAGGCCCAGCGGGGGGCACAGATACGCAGTATTTT.

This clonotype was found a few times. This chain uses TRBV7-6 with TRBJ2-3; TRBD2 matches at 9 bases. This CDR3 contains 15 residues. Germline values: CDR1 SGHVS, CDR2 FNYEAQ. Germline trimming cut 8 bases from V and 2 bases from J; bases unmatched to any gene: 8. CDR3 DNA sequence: TGTGCCAGCGGGGAAAGCGGGGGGTACACAGATACGCAGTATTTT. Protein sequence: CASGESGGYTDTQYF.

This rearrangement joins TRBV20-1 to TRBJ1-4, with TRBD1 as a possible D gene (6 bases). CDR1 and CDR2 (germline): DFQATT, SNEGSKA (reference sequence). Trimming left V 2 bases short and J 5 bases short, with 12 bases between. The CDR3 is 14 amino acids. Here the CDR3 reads CSARRGQLNEKLFF. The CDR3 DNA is TGCAGTGCTAGAAGAGGACAGCTAAATGAAAAACTGTTTTTT.

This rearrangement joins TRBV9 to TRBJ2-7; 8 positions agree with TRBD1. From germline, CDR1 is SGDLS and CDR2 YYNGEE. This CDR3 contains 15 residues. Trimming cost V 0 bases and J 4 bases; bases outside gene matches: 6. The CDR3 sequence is CASSVGTGSRYEQYF. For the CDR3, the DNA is TGTGCCAGCAGCGTAGGGACAGGGAGTCGTTACGAGCAGTACTTC.